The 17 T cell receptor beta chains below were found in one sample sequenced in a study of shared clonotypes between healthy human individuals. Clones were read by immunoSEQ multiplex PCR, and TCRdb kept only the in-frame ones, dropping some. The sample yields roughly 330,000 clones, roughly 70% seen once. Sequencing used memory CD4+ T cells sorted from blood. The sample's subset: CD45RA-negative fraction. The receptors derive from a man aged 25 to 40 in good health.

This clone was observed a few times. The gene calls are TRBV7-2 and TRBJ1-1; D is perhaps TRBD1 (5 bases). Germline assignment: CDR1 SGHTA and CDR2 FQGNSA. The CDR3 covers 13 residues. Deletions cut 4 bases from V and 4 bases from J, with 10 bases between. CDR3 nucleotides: TGTGCCAGCAGCTCGAGACAGCTCACTGAAGCTTTCTTT. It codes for CASSSRQLTEAFF.

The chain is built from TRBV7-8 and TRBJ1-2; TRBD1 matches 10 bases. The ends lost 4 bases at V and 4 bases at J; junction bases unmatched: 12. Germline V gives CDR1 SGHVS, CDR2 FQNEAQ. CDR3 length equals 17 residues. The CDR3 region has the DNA TGTGCCAGCAGCTCCTACGGAGGGACAGGGGCTGGCTATGGCTACACCTTC. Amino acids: CASSSYGGTGAGYGYTF.

The CDR3 nucleotides are TGTGCCAGCAGCTTAGGGTTCCGAGACAGGGTTTTGGGGACCCAGTACTTC. Translating gives CASSLGFRDRVLGTQYF. The V call is TRBV11-2, the J call TRBJ2-5; 7 nucleotides match TRBD1. Trimming took 1 base from V and 7 from J; bases not matched to a gene: 15. This CDR3 has 17 residues. Germline V gene lookup returns CDR1 SGHAT and CDR2 FQNNGV.

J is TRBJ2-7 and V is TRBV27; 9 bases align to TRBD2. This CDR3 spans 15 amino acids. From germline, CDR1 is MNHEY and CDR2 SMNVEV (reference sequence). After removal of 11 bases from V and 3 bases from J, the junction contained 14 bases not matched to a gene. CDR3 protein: CASRGRLAGLYEQYF. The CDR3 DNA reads TGTGCCTCCCGAGGGCGGCTAGCGGGACTCTACGAGCAGTACTTC.

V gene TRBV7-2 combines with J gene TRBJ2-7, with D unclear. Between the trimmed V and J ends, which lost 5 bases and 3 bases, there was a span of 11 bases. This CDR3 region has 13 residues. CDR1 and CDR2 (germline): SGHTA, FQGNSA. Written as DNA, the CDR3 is TGTGCCAGCAGCCGAGACGTTAGCTACGAGCAGTACTTC. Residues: CASSRDVSYEQYF.

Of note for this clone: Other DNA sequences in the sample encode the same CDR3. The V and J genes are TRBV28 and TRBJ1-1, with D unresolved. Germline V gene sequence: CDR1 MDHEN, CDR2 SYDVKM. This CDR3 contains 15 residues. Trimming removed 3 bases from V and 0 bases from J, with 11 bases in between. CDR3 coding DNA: TGTGCCAGCAGTTTCACCGGCAGTATGAACACTGAAGCTTTCTTT. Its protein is CASSFTGSMNTEAFF.

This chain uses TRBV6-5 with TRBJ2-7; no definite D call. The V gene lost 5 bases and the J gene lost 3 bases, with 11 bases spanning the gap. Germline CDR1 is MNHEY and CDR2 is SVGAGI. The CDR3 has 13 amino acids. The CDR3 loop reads CASSASGFYEQYF. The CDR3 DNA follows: TGTGCCAGCAGTGCCTCGGGCTTCTACGAGCAGTACTTC.

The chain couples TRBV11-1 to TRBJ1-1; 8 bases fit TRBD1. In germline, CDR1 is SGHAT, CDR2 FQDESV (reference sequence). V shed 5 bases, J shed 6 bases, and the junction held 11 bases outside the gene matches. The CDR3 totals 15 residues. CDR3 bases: TGTGCCAGCAGCCCACAGACAGGGGTGGTCGCTGAAGCTTTCTTT. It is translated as CASSPQTGVVAEAFF.

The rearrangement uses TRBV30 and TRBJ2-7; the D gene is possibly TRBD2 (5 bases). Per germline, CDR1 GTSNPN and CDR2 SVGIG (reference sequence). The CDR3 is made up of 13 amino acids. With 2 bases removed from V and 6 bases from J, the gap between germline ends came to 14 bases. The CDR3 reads CAWSRDYRSEQYF. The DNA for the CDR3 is TGTGCCTGGAGTCGCGACTATAGATCCGAGCAGTACTTC.

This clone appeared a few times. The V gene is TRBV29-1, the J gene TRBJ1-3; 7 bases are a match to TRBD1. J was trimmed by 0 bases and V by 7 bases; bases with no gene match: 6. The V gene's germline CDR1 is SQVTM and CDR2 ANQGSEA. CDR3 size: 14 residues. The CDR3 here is CSALPGGSGNTIYF. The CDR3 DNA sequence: TGCAGCGCTCTACCAGGGGGCTCTGGAAACACCATATATTTT.

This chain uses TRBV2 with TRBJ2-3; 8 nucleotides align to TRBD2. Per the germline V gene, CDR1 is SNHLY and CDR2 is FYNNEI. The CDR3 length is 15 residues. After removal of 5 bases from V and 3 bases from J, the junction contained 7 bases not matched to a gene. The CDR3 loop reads CASSPGTSITDTQYF. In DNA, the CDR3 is TGTGCCAGCAGTCCCGGGACTAGTATTACAGATACGCAGTATTTT.

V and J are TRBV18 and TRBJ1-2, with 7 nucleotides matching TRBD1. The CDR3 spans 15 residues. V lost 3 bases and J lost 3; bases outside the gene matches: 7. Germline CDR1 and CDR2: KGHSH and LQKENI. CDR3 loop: CASSPTGTEHYGYTF. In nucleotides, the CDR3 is TGTGCCAGCTCACCTACCGGGACAGAACACTATGGCTACACCTTC.

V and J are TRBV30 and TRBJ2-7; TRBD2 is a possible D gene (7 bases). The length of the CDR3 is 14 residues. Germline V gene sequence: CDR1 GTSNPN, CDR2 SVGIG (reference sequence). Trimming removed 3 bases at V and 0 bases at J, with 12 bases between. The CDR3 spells CAWRRGGSSYEQYF. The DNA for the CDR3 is TGTGCCTGGAGGAGGGGGGGTAGCTCCTACGAGCAGTACTTC.

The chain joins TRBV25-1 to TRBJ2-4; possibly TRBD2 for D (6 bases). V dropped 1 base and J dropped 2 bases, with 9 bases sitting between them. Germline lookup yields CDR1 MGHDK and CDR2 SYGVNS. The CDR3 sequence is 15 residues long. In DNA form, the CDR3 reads TGTGCCAGCAGTGAATTAGGAGGGTCCAAAAACATTCAGTACTTC. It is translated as CASSELGGSKNIQYF. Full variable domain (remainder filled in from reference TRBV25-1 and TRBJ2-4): EADIYQTPRYLVIGTGKKITLECSQTMGHDKMYWYQQDPGMELHLIHYSYGVNSTEKGDLSSESTVSRIRTEHFPLTLESARPSHTSQYLCASSELGGSKNIQYFGAGTRLSVL.

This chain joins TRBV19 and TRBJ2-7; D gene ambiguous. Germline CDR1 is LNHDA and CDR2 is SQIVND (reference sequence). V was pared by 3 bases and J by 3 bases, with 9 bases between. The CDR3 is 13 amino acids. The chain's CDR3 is CASSMRRGYEQYF. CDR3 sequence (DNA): TGTGCCAGTAGTATGAGGAGAGGCTACGAGCAGTACTTC.

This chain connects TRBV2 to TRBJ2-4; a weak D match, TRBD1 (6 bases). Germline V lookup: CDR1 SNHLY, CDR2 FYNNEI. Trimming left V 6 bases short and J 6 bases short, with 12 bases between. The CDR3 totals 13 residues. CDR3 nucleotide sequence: TGTGCCAGCAGCTCAGGACAGCCAAACATTCAGTACTTC. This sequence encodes CASSSGQPNIQYF.

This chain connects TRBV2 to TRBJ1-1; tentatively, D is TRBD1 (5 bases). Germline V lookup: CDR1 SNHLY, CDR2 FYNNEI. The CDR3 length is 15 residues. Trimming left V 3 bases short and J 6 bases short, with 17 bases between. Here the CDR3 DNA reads TGTGCCAGCAGTGAGAGGGGAATTGTCGTGGCTGAAGCTTTCTTT. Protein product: CASSERGIVVAEAFF.